Sequencing of this T cell receptor beta chain was carried out in a study of identical twins. General observations from the study: Out-of-frame TCR alpha sharing observed in monozygotic twins exceeded model estimates.

TCRdb re-derived calls from the 5' RACE reads in MiXCR, one entry per CDR3 protein. The table lists roughly 1,500,000 distinct CDR3 sequences, less than 35% of them singletons. This clonotype has a handful of counts. Its antigen is unidentified. Trimming took off 5 bases at V and 1 base at J, with 14 bases between the two ends. Looked up from germline, CDR1 is MNHNS and CDR2 is SASEGT. The CDR3 is 15 amino acids. This clonotype originated in a newborn girl in good health. Sequencing used cord blood. The chain is built from TRBV6-1 and TRBJ2-5; D tentatively reads TRBD1 or TRBD2 (5 bases each). For the CDR3, the DNA is TGTGCCAGCAGTCGGGGACCCGCGGTCCAAGAGACCCAGTACTTC. Protein product: CASSRGPAVQETQYF.